The rows below give T cell receptor beta chains drawn from one sample of a study of T cells in Graves' hyperthyroidism and ophthalmopathy. TCRdb re-called the multiplex PCR reads through MiXCR, storing one row per CDR3 protein. Found here are approximately 34,000 distinct CDR3 sequences, around 50% of them singletons; the top ten hold roughly 25%. Sequencing input: blood. These receptors all come from a woman between 40 and 50 years old with Graves' ophthalmopathy. CDR3s include the opening cysteine and the closing phenylalanine or tryptophan. The D gene is left open where the match is weak. Expanded clones are given a class, and other clones once, few, many or no size at all.

clone size: many; D gene: -; V gene: TRBV6-2/TRBV6-3; J gene: TRBJ2-7; CDR3 protein: CASSYAYEQYF; CDR3 DNA: TGTGCCAGCAGTTACGCCTACGAGCAGTACTTC
clone size: many; D gene: -; V gene: TRBV4-1; J gene: TRBJ1-4; CDR3 protein: CASSPGGGVTNEKLFF; CDR3 DNA: TGCGCCAGCAGCCCAGGCGGGGGTGTCACTAATGAAAAACTGTTTTTT
clone size: -; D gene: -; V gene: TRBV7-9; J gene: TRBJ2-3; CDR3 protein: CASSSRTGSTDTQYF; CDR3 DNA: TGTGCCAGCAGCTCAAGGACGGGTTCCACAGATACGCAGTATTTT
clone size: many; D gene: -; V gene: TRBV6-5; J gene: TRBJ2-2; CDR3 protein: CASSDDSPNTGELFF; CDR3 DNA: TGTGCCAGCAGTGATGACAGCCCGAACACCGGGGAGCTGTTTTTT
clone size: few; D gene: -; V gene: TRBV7-3; J gene: TRBJ2-7; CDR3 protein: CASSPYSSYEQYF; CDR3 DNA: TGTGCCAGCAGCCCCTACAGCTCCTACGAGCAGTACTTC
clone size: -; D gene: TRBD1; V gene: TRBV20-1; J gene: TRBJ2-7; CDR3 protein: CSPPRGGTGAREQYF; CDR3 DNA: TGCAGTCCCCCTCGGGGAGGGACAGGGGCGAGGGAGCAGTACTTC
clone size: once; D gene: -; V gene: TRBV7-2; J gene: TRBJ1-1; CDR3 protein: CASSFIAGTEAFF; CDR3 DNA: TGTGCCAGCAGCTTCATTGCAGGTACGGAAGCTTTCTTT
clone size: many; D gene: TRBD2; V gene: TRBV5-6; J gene: TRBJ2-4; CDR3 protein: CASSGLAGKNIQYF; CDR3 DNA: TGTGCCAGCAGCGGACTAGCGGGCAAAAACATTCAGTACTTC
clone size: many; D gene: TRBD2; V gene: TRBV20-1; J gene: TRBJ2-1; CDR3 protein: CSARDSAGGSSYNEQFF; CDR3 DNA: TGCAGTGCTAGAGATTCAGCGGGAGGGAGCTCCTACAATGAGCAGTTCTTC
clone size: -; D gene: TRBD1; V gene: TRBV29-1; J gene: TRBJ2-5; CDR3 protein: CSVLGGVGETQYF; CDR3 DNA: TGCAGCGTCTTAGGGGGCGTCGGGGAGACCCAGTACTTC
clone size: -; D gene: TRBD2; V gene: TRBV9; J gene: TRBJ2-3; CDR3 protein: CASSTGTGTSGGDTQYF; CDR3 DNA: TGTGCCAGCAGTACGGGAACCGGGACTAGCGGGGGAGATACGCAGTATTTT
clone size: many; D gene: -; V gene: TRBV10-1; J gene: TRBJ2-7; CDR3 protein: CASSESNNYEQYF; CDR3 DNA: TGCGCCAGCAGTGAGTCGAATAACTACGAGCAGTACTTC
clone size: many; D gene: -; V gene: TRBV7-8; J gene: TRBJ2-5; CDR3 protein: CASSLVWGPVGF; CDR3 DNA: TGTGCCAGCAGCTTAGTGTGGGGCCCCGTAGGATTC
clone size: -; D gene: -; V gene: TRBV20-1; J gene: TRBJ2-7; CDR3 protein: CSALKTQGPLYEQYF; CDR3 DNA: TGCAGTGCCCTAAAAACCCAGGGTCCCCTATACGAGCAGTACTTC
clone size: many; D gene: TRBD2; V gene: TRBV6-5; J gene: TRBJ2-1; CDR3 protein: CATEGGGGYNEQFF; CDR3 DNA: TGTGCCACCGAGGGCGGCGGGGGCTACAATGAGCAGTTCTTC
clone size: many; D gene: -; V gene: TRBV5-5; J gene: TRBJ2-5; CDR3 protein: CASSQRGQETQYF; CDR3 DNA: TGTGCCAGCAGCCAGCGAGGCCAAGAGACCCAGTACTTC
clone size: -; D gene: -; V gene: TRBV20-1; J gene: TRBJ2-3; CDR3 protein: CSAKGPDTQRDTQYF; CDR3 DNA: TGCAGTGCTAAGGGACCAGATACTCAAAGGGATACGCAGTATTTT
clone size: -; D gene: -; V gene: TRBV29-1; J gene: TRBJ1-4; CDR3 protein: CSLTRLSGDATNEKLFF; CDR3 DNA: TGCAGCCTAACGCGGCTCTCCGGGGATGCAACTAATGAAAAACTGTTTTTT